The entry that follows covers one T cell receptor beta chain sequence. The V and J ends lost 3 bases and 5 bases, in that order; junction bases with no gene match: 5. The germline gives CDR1 MNHNS, CDR2 SASEGT. The CDR3 is made up of 14 amino acids. The data were taken from a study of blood T cell repertoires in COVID-19. Study-level background: Researchers got acute and convalescent COVID-19 samples from the United States, Italy and Spain. In each case, the material was cDNA or gDNA derived from T cells, B-cell-depleted T cells, or PBMCs.

As originally analysed: Amplification with reference gene primers provided the estimates of nucleated cell counts. Assay used: immunoSEQ multiplex PCR; TCRdb lists only in-frame clones, some missing. V and J calls and clone size are as listed in that table; D and trimming were resolved from the DNA. The table has approximately 150,000 clones, around 90% seen once. Input material: peripheral blood. This rearrangement joins TRBV6-1 to TRBJ2-7, with 9 bases lining up with TRBD2. The source of this sequence is a woman in her fifties or sixties with acute or convalescent COVID-19. In DNA form, the CDR3 reads TGTGCCAGCAGTGAGGCGGGAGGGCCCGACGAGCAGTACTTC. Encoded protein: CASSEAGGPDEQYF.